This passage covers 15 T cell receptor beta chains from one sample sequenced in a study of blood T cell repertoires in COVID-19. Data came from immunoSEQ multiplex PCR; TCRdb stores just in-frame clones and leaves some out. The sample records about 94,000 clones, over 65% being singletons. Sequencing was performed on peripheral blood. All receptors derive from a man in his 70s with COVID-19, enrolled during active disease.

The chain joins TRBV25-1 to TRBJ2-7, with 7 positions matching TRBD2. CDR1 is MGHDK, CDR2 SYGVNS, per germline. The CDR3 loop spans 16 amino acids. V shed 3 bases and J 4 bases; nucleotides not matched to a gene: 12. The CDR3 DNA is TGTGCCAGCAGTGACCCCAAAGGGAGGGCCCCATACGAGCAGTACTTC. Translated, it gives CASSDPKGRAPYEQYF.

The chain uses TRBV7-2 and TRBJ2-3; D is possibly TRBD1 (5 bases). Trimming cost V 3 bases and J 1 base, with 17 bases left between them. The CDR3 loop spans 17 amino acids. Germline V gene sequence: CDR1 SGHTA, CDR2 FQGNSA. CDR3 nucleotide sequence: TGTGCCAGCAGCTTGAGATATAGGGGAAGGGGCACAGATACGCAGTATTTT. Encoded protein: CASSLRYRGRGTDTQYF.

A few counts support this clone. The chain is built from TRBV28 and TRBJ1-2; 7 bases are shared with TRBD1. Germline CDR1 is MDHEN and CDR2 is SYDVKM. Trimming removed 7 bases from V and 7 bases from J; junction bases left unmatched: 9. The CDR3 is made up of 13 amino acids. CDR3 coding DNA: TGTGCCAGCACCCGGACAGGTTCCTTTGGCTACACCTTC. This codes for CASTRTGSFGYTF.

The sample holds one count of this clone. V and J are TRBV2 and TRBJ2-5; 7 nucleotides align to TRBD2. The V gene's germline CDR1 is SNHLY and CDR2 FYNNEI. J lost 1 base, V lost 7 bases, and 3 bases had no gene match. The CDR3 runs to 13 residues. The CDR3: CASKAGVQETQYF. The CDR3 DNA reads TGTGCCAGCAAGGCGGGAGTCCAAGAGACCCAGTACTTC. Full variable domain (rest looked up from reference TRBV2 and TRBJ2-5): EPEVTQTPSHQVTQMGQEVILRCVPISNHLYFYWYRQILGQKVEFLVSFYNNEISEKSEIFDDQFSVERPDGSNFTLKIRSTKLEDSAMYFCASKAGVQETQYFGPGTRLLVL.

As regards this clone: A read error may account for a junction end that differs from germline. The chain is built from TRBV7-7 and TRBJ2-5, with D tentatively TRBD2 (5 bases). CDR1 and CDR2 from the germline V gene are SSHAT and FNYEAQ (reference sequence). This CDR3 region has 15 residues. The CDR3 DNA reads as TGTGCTAGCACCCCGAGAGGGAACTCTCAAGAGACCCAGTACTTC. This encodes CASTPRGNSQETQYF.

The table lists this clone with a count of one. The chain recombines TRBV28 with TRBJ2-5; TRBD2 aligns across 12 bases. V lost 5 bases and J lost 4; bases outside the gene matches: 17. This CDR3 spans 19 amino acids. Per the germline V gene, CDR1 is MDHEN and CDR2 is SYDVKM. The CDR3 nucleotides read TGTGCCAGCAGTCCATCGGGCGGGGGTCTAGCGGGAGGGGTAGAGACCCAGTACTTC. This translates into CASSPSGGGLAGGVETQYF.

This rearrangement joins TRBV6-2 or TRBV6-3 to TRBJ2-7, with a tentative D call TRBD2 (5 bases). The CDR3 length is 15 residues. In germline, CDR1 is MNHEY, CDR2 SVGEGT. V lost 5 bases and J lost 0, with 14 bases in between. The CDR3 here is CASSRLGLISYEQYF. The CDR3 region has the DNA TGTGCCAGCAGTCGACTTGGACTGATCTCCTACGAGCAGTACTTC.

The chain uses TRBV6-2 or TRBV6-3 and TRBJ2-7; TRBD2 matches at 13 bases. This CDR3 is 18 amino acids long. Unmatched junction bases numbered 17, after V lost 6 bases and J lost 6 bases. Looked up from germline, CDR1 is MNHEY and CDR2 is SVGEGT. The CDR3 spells CASSTTPRTSGSKAEQYF. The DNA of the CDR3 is TGTGCCAGCAGCACTACCCCTCGGACTAGCGGGAGTAAAGCCGAGCAGTACTTC.

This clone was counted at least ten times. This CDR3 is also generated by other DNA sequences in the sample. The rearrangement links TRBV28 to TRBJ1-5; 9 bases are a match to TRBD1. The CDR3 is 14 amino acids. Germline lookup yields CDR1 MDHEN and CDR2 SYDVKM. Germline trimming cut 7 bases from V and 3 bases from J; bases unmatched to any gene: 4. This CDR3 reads CASTTGGNNQPQHF. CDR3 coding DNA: TGTGCCAGCACTACAGGGGGCAACAATCAGCCCCAGCATTTT.

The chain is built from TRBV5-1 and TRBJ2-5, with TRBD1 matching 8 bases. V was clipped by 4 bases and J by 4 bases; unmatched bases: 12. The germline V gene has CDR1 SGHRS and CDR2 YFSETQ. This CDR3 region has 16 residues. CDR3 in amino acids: CASSPTGQGPGETQYF. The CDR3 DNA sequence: TGCGCCAGCAGCCCTACTGGACAGGGCCCTGGAGAGACCCAGTACTTC.

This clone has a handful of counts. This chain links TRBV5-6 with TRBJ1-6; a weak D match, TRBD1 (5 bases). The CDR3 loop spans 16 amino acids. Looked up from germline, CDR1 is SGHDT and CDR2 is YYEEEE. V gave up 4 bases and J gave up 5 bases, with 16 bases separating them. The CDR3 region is CASSLPPGRNNSPLHF. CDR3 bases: TGTGCCAGCAGCCTCCCACCAGGGCGCAATAATTCACCCCTCCACTTT.

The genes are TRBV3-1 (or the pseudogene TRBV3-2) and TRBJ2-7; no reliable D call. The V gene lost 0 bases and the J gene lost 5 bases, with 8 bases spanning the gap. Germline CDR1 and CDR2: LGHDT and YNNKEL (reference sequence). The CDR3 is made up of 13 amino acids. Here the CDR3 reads CASSQDPRDEQYF. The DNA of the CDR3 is TGTGCCAGCAGCCAAGACCCCCGGGACGAGCAGTACTTC.

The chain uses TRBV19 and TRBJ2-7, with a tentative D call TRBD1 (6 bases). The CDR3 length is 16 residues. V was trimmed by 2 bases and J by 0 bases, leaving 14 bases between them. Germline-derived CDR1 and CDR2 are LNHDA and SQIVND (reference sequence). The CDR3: CASSINKRTVSYEQYF. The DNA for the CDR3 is TGTGCCAGTAGTATAAATAAAAGGACAGTCTCCTACGAGCAGTACTTC.

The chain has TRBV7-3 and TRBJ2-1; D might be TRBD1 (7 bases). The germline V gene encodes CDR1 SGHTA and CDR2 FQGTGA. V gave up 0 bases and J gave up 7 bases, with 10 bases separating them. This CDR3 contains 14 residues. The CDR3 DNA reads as TGTGCCAGCAGCTTAACCCCAGGGGGGAATGAGCAGTTCTTC. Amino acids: CASSLTPGGNEQFF.

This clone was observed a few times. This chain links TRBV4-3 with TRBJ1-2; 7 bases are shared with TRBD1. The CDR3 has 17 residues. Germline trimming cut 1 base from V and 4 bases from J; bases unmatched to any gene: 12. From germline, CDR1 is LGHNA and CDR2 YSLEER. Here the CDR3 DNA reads TGCGCCAGCAGCCAAGTCCCTAGGGGGCGGGTCAGCTATGGCTACACCTTC. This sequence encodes CASSQVPRGRVSYGYTF.